The present T cell receptor beta chain was sequenced within a study of blood T cell repertoires in COVID-19. The CDR3 sequence is 15 residues long. The germline gives CDR1 MDHEN, CDR2 SYDVKM. Trimming shortened V by 8 bases and J by 4 bases, and 19 bases separated the two germline ends. This clone occurred a few times. Method: immunoSEQ multiplex PCR; TCRdb's copy keeps in-frame clones and lacks some. The sample comprises around 69,000 clones, roughly 80% of which are singletons, and roughly 2% rests with the top ten. Sequencing input: peripheral blood. The clonotype was recovered from a woman aged 55-70 years with acute or convalescent COVID-19. This chain joins TRBV28 and TRBJ2-3; weak D call: TRBD1 (5 bases). The CDR3 region is CASGPWRRGADTQYF. The CDR3 DNA reads TGTGCCAGCGGGCCCTGGAGAAGGGGCGCAGATACGCAGTATTTT.